This T cell receptor beta chain was recovered during a study of cytomegalovirus exposure and HLA in healthy donors. Study in general: An earlier analysis found roughly 100 million unique TCR beta sequences from about 179 million T cells. The study, taken as a whole, reports: Segments of the TCR beta V type were, in most cases, productive about 87% or about 30% of the time in an earlier analysis.

It was healthy bone marrow donors who served as donors. Notes on this clone: Its matching antigen is unknown.

The PCR ran on 60 Vbeta and 13 Jbeta primers. Clones were read by immunoSEQ multiplex PCR, and TCRdb kept only the in-frame ones, dropping some. Of 110,000 to 150,000 clones listed, 80% to 90% are singletons. The V gene's germline CDR1 is MNHEY and CDR2 SVGAGI. With 8 bases clipped from V and 1 base from J, the junction kept 4 bases outside the gene matches. The CDR3 runs 13 residues. The material sequenced was PBMCs. This chain joins TRBV6-5 and TRBJ2-7, with 8 bases that match TRBD1. The source of this sequence is a woman in her 40s in good health and CMV-seropositive. The CDR3 DNA sequence: TGTGCCAGCGGGGACAGGCCTTCCTACGAGCAGTACTTC. The encoded protein is CASGDRPSYEQYF.